The source of this T cell receptor (beta chain) is a study of cytomegalovirus exposure and HLA in healthy donors. Use of 60 Vbeta and 13 Jbeta primers characterized the PCR. This table comes from immunoSEQ multiplex PCR, and its TCRdb copy is limited to in-frame clones, with some not included. This table has approximately 140,000 clones, roughly three quarters appearing once. The CDR3 runs to 19 residues. Trimming left V 5 bases short and J 2 bases short, with 26 bases between. CDR1 is SEHNR and CDR2 is FQNEAQ in the germline V gene (reference sequence). The sequenced material came from PBMCs. This sequence joins TRBV7-9 and TRBJ2-3; D possibly corresponds to TRBD1 (6 bases). This clonotype originated in a woman in her 50s in good health and CMV-seronegative. The CDR3 loop is CASSPDSPGYLQTTDTQYF. In DNA, the CDR3 is TGTGCCAGCAGCCCGGACAGCCCCGGTTACCTCCAAACCACAGATACGCAGTATTTT. The full variable domain, with the rest looked up from reference TRBV7-9 and TRBJ2-3, is DTGVSQNPRHKITKRGQNVTFRCDPISEHNRLYWYRQTLGQGPEFLTYFQNEAQLEKSRLLSDRFSAERPKGSFSTLEIQRTEQGDSAMYLCASSPDSPGYLQTTDTQYFGPGTRLTVL.